This is a list of T cell receptor beta chains from one sample in a study of cytomegalovirus exposure and HLA in healthy donors. The data were produced by immunoSEQ multiplex PCR, yet TCRdb's version contains in-frame clones alone and is incomplete. The sample lists about 130,000 clones; about 74% were seen once. The sequenced sample was PBMCs. Source of these receptors: a man between 18 and 29 years old in good health and CMV-seropositive. Both conserved end residues are part of each CDR3. The D gene is left open where the match is weak. Part of the rows lack a size; the others show once, few, many or a class for expanded clones.

j_call	d_call	clone_size	v_call	cdr3_aa	cdr3_nt
TRBJ2-2	NA	NA	TRBV13	CASSLAGWGGELFF	TGTGCCAGCAGCTTAGCGGGATGGGGCGGGGAGCTGTTTTTT
TRBJ1-4	NA	NA	TRBV2	CASKRSTNEKLFF	TGTGCCAGCAAGAGATCAACTAATGAAAAACTGTTTTTT
TRBJ2-3	TRBD2	NA	TRBV6-4	CASSAGEIDTQYF	TGTGCCAGCAGCGCGGGGGAGATAGATACGCAGTATTTT
TRBJ2-1	TRBD2	NA	TRBV7-2	CASSATSGSYNEQFF	TGTGCCAGCAGCGCAACTAGCGGATCCTACAATGAGCAGTTCTTC
TRBJ1-6	NA	NA	TRBV29-1	CSFRGGAPNSPLHF	TGCAGCTTCCGTGGGGGGGCGCCCAATTCACCCCTCCACTTT
TRBJ1-1	TRBD1	NA	TRBV6-5	CATYKGQEYYTEAFF	TGTGCCACCTATAAGGGACAGGAGTATTACACTGAAGCTTTCTTT
TRBJ2-3	TRBD2	once	TRBV5-1	CASSLMAGVGDTQYF	TGCGCCAGCAGCTTGATGGCGGGGGTGGGAGATACGCAGTATTTT
TRBJ1-2	NA	NA	TRBV28	CASSLLGAVGYTF	TGTGCCAGCAGTTTGCTGGGGGCGGTTGGCTACACCTTC
TRBJ2-5	NA	NA	TRBV6-6	CASSTVQSGETQYF	TGTGCCAGCAGCACCGTTCAATCAGGGGAGACCCAGTACTTC
TRBJ2-7	TRBD2	NA	TRBV7-2	CASSLRGGEAEQYF	TGTGCCAGCAGCTTAAGGGGAGGGGAAGCCGAGCAGTACTTC
TRBJ1-5	TRBD1	few	TRBV4-3	CASSQDRGYQPQHF	TGCGCCAGCAGCCAGGACAGGGGATATCAGCCCCAGCATTTT
TRBJ1-5	NA	NA	TRBV2	CASSQDTSNQPQHF	TGTGCCAGCAGTCAGGACACTAGCAATCAGCCCCAGCATTTT
TRBJ2-1	TRBD2	NA	TRBV5-1	CASSLPRTSGSYNEQFF	TGCGCCAGCAGCTTGCCCCGGACTAGCGGGAGCTACAATGAGCAGTTCTTC
TRBJ2-7	NA	NA	TRBV7-2	CASSPGTYEQYF	TGTGCCAGCAGCCCTGGGACTTACGAGCAGTACTTC
TRBJ1-2	NA	NA	TRBV27	CASSLSHQGWYGYTF	TGTGCCAGCAGTTTATCGCACCAGGGATGGTATGGCTACACCTTC
TRBJ2-2	NA	NA	TRBV6-5	CASSYMGPGELFF	TGTGCCAGCAGTTACATGGGGCCCGGGGAGCTGTTTTTT
TRBJ1-2	TRBD1	NA	TRBV14	CASSRPPGQGREGYTF	TGTGCCAGCAGCCGACCTCCGGGACAGGGGAGAGAAGGCTACACCTTC
TRBJ2-2	TRBD1	NA	TRBV6-6	CASSPGQGARNGELFF	TGTGCCAGCAGTCCGGGACAGGGGGCGCGGAACGGGGAGCTGTTTTTT
TRBJ2-7	NA	NA	TRBV7-8	CASSWRDEQYF	TGTGCCAGCAGCTGGAGGGACGAGCAGTACTTC
TRBJ2-7	TRBD2	NA	TRBV4-2	CASSQGTSIYEQYF	TGTGCCAGCAGCCAAGGGACTAGCATCTACGAGCAGTACTTC
TRBJ2-2	TRBD2	few	TRBV6-1	CASTGLTSGTGELFF	TGTGCCAGCACGGGTTTGACTAGCGGGACCGGGGAGCTGTTTTTT
TRBJ2-5	NA	NA	TRBV30	CAWSSGGETQYF	TGTGCCTGGAGTTCGGGTGGCGAGACCCAGTACTTC
TRBJ2-1	NA	NA	TRBV9	CASSVGGGGWNEQFF	TGTGCCAGCAGCGTAGGAGGGGGAGGGTGGAATGAGCAGTTCTTC
TRBJ1-1	NA	once	TRBV5-5	CASSLVQEAFF	TGTGCCAGCAGCTTGGTCCAGGAAGCTTTCTTT
TRBJ2-7	TRBD2	NA	TRBV9	CASSTETSGPYEQYF	TGTGCCAGCAGCACCGAGACTAGCGGGCCCTACGAGCAGTACTTC
TRBJ2-7	TRBD1	NA	TRBV4-2	CASSQGQGARYEQYF	TGTGCCAGCAGCCAGGGACAGGGGGCTAGGTACGAGCAGTACTTC
TRBJ1-2	NA	few	TRBV28	CASSLREYGYTF	TGTGCCAGCAGTTTGAGGGAGTATGGCTACACCTTC
TRBJ1-1	NA	NA	TRBV6-4	CASSAELKGGGTEAFF	TGTGCCAGCAGTGCAGAGTTAAAGGGCGGAGGTACTGAAGCTTTCTTT
TRBJ2-7	NA	NA	TRBV5-6	CASSLVGTDEQYF	TGTGCCAGCAGCTTGGTAGGGACTGACGAGCAGTACTTC
TRBJ2-1	TRBD2	once	TRBV27	CASRRPGLAGVGSYNEQFF	TGTGCCAGCCGACGACCGGGACTAGCGGGAGTCGGCTCCTACAATGAGCAGTTCTTC
TRBJ2-5	NA	NA	TRBV28	CASSLTGRVGGTYF	TGTGCCAGCAGTTTAACGGGCAGGGTGGGCGGTACGTACTTC
TRBJ2-7	NA	NA	TRBV7-8	CASSLKLEAYEQYF	TGTGCCAGCAGCTTAAAACTAGAGGCCTACGAGCAGTACTTC
TRBJ2-3	NA	NA	TRBV14	CASSQKRFTDTQYF	TGTGCCAGCAGCCAGAAGCGGTTCACAGATACGCAGTATTTT
TRBJ1-1	NA	few	TRBV6-5	CASSYSRGIEAFF	TGTGCCAGCAGTTACTCCCGGGGGATCGAAGCTTTCTTT
TRBJ2-7	NA	NA	TRBV11-2	CASSFRERPLEQYF	TGTGCCAGCAGCTTCCGGGAGAGACCGCTCGAGCAGTACTTC
TRBJ2-5	NA	NA	TRBV10-3	CAISIGDLGSGSRETQYF	TGTGCCATCAGTATCGGGGATCTCGGTAGCGGAAGTCGGGAGACCCAGTACTTC
TRBJ2-1	TRBD2	NA	TRBV5-4	CASSLAGGPGNEQFF	TGTGCCAGCAGCCTAGCGGGAGGGCCCGGCAATGAGCAGTTCTTC
TRBJ1-1	TRBD1	NA	TRBV29-1	CSAARQGVTEAFF	TGCAGCGCCGCTCGACAGGGCGTCACTGAAGCTTTCTTT
TRBJ2-7	TRBD1	once	TRBV5-4	CASSSGQGPLEQYF	TGTGCCAGCAGCTCGGGACAGGGTCCCCTCGAGCAGTACTTC
TRBJ2-3	NA	once	TRBV25-1	CASSVAVTDTQYF	TGTGCCAGCAGTGTCGCGGTCACAGATACGCAGTATTTT
TRBJ2-1	TRBD2	NA	TRBV7-8	CASSLATSGWNEQFF	TGTGCCAGCAGCTTGGCGACTAGCGGGTGGAATGAGCAGTTCTTC
TRBJ2-7	NA	few	TRBV29-1	CSAGSGEQYF	TGCAGCGCTGGGAGTGGAGAGCAGTACTTC
TRBJ2-2	TRBD2	NA	TRBV27	CASRTSGMGGELFF	TGTGCCAGCCGGACTAGCGGGATGGGCGGGGAGCTGTTTTTT
TRBJ1-1	NA	NA	TRBV11-2	CASRPVAAGVGTEAFF	TGTGCCAGCAGACCTGTTGCCGCAGGGGTCGGTACTGAAGCTTTCTTT
TRBJ1-1	NA	once	TRBV7-3	CASSFGGNTEAFF	TGTGCCAGCAGCTTCGGAGGAAACACTGAAGCTTTCTTT
TRBJ2-7	TRBD1	once	TRBV29-1	CSVPHPDRGYEQYF	TGCAGCGTGCCCCATCCGGACAGGGGATACGAGCAGTACTTC
TRBJ2-3	TRBD2	once	TRBV4-1	CASSQLAGPGTDTQYF	TGCGCCAGCAGCCAATTAGCGGGACCCGGCACAGATACGCAGTATTTT
TRBJ2-5	TRBD1	NA	TRBV25-1	CASSELYRGGWETQYF	TGTGCCAGCAGTGAATTATACAGGGGTGGCTGGGAGACCCAGTACTTC
TRBJ1-2	NA	NA	TRBV7-8	CASSLSLSGVYGYTF	TGTGCCAGCAGCTTAAGTCTGTCGGGGGTTTATGGCTACACCTTC
TRBJ2-1	NA	NA	TRBV11-2	CASMVGGADEQFF	TGTGCCAGCATGGTGGGGGGAGCCGATGAGCAGTTCTTC
TRBJ2-5	NA	once	TRBV18	CASSPPGMGGETQYF	TGTGCCAGCTCACCGCCCGGAATGGGGGGAGAGACCCAGTACTTC
TRBJ1-5	NA	NA	TRBV28	CASSLPSYQPQHF	TGTGCCAGCAGTTTACCCTCTTATCAGCCCCAGCATTTT
TRBJ2-3	TRBD2	NA	TRBV6-4	CASSPLAGGPDTQYF	TGTGCCAGCAGTCCCCTGGCGGGGGGGCCAGATACGCAGTATTTT
TRBJ1-4	TRBD1	NA	TRBV19	CASSGTALNEKLFF	TGTGCCAGTAGCGGGACAGCACTTAATGAAAAACTGTTTTTT
TRBJ2-7	NA	NA	TRBV5-1	CASSFETSGYEQYF	TGCGCCAGCAGCTTTGAGACTTCTGGCTACGAGCAGTACTTC